These 26 T cell receptor beta chains came from one sample sequenced in a study of regulatory T cells in long-lasting Graves disease. Time point defined: newly diagnosed GD, antithyroid drugs for less than 3 months. Generation of the TCR library employed RNA extracted from PBMCs. For TCR beta, libraries came from iRepertoire HTBI primers and Arm-PCR of CDR3 regions. TCRdb re-analysed the multiplex PCR reads in MiXCR, keeping a single row per CDR3 protein. The sample lists under 800,000 distinct CDR3 sequences; roughly 15% were seen once. These data also formed part of another study, on T cells in Graves' hyperthyroidism and ophthalmopathy.

The source material was peripheral blood mononuclear cells (PBMCs), sampled at new diagnosis, from a patient treated with antithyroid drugs. The receptor source for this set is a woman aged 25 to 39 with Graves disease.

This clonotype turned up a few times. This chain links TRBV9 with TRBJ2-7, with 7 nucleotides matching TRBD1. This CDR3 has 16 amino acids. The junction had 12 bases not matched to a gene; V was cut back by 3 bases and J by 3 bases. Looked up from germline, CDR1 is SGDLS and CDR2 is YYNGEE. The CDR3 DNA reads as TGTGCCAGCAGCGGAAACCGGGACAGAGGTAACTACGAGCAGTACTTC. Amino acid sequence: CASSGNRDRGNYEQYF.

This clonotype was found many times. The CDR3 sequence: CATADGRFEAFF. The CDR3, as DNA: TGTGCCACCGCCGATGGACGGTTTGAAGCTTTCTTT. The J gene is TRBJ1-1, the V gene TRBV19, with D hard to call. Between the trimmed V and J ends, which lost 10 bases and 7 bases, there was a span of 16 bases. CDR3 length: 12 residues. The germline gives CDR1 LNHDA, CDR2 SQIVND (reference sequence).

The chain links TRBV10-3 to TRBJ1-2; D is perhaps TRBD1 (5 bases). CDR3 length equals 15 residues. The V and J ends lost 0 bases and 6 bases respectively, with 14 bases between them. Germline CDR1 and CDR2: ENHRY and SYGVKD. The CDR3 DNA reads TGTGCCATCAGTGAGTCTGGAAGGTCGGGGGATGGCTACACCTTC. Residues: CAISESGRSGDGYTF.

Comments on this clonotype: A much larger clone lies a single base off, so this may be a read error. The chain combines TRBV28 with TRBJ2-7; D is perhaps TRBD1 (5 bases). The CDR3 has 16 amino acids. The V gene's germline CDR1 is MDHEN and CDR2 SYDVKM. Trimming stripped 2 bases from V and 3 bases from J, with 17 bases between. CDR3 residues: CASSLGGAVGLYEQYF. CDR3 bases: TGTGCCAGCAGTTTAGGTGGTGCAGTGGGGCTCTACGAGCAGTACTTC.

At least ten counts were recorded for this clonotype. V and J are TRBV6-1 and TRBJ2-4; TRBD1 is a possible D gene (6 bases). The germline gives CDR1 MNHNS, CDR2 SASEGT. CDR3 size: 14 residues. Trimming removed 7 bases from V and 7 bases from J, with 17 bases in between. In DNA, the CDR3 is TGTGCCAGCACCCCCACAGGGAATGGGAACATTCAGTACTTC. Translation: CASTPTGNGNIQYF.

As regards this clonotype: The junction departs from the called germline gene at one end, perhaps through a read error. This chain connects TRBV7-8 to TRBJ2-7; the D gene could be TRBD1 or TRBD2 (5 bases each). Germline V gives CDR1 SGHVS, CDR2 FQNEAQ. The CDR3 contains 18 residues. The CDR3 DNA follows: TGCGCCAGCAGCCAAGGCCCTGGGGCCCTAGCCCCCTTCTACGAGCAGTACTTC. This codes for CASSQGPGALAPFYEQYF. Using reference TRBV7-8 and TRBJ2-7 for the parts outside the CDR3, the full variable domain is GAGVSQSPRYKVAKRGQDVALRCDPISGHVSLFWYQQALGQGPEFLTYFQNEAQLDKSGLPSDRFFAERPEGSVSTLKIQRTQQEDSAVYLCASSQGPGALAPFYEQYFGPGTRLTVT.

This clonotype was counted ten times or more. The chain is built from TRBV28 and TRBJ2-3; TRBD2 agrees at 10 bases. The J segment lost 6 bases and the V segment lost 6 bases, leaving 12 bases of the junction unmatched. Germline V CDR1 and CDR2: MDHEN, SYDVKM. This CDR3 contains 16 residues. CDR3 bases: TGTGCCAGCAGGCCCCCCGGGAGCGGGAGGGCGGATACGCAGTATTTT. Residues: CASRPPGSGRADTQYF.

CDR3 residues: CASSIVGEETQYF. As DNA, the CDR3 is TGTGCCAGTAGTATAGTAGGGGAAGAGACCCAGTACTTC. The rearrangement joins TRBV19 to TRBJ2-5, with D perhaps matching TRBD1 (5 bases). The CDR3 runs 13 residues. Trimming stripped 1 base from V and 3 bases from J, with 6 bases between. Germline V gene data show CDR1 as LNHDA and CDR2 as SQIVND (reference sequence).

This clonotype was observed at least ten times. This chain uses TRBV28 with TRBJ2-5; D is tentatively TRBD1 or TRBD2 (5 bases each). Germline V gene sequence: CDR1 MDHEN, CDR2 SYDVKM. Between the trimmed V and J ends, which lost 4 bases and 3 bases, there was a span of 15 bases. This CDR3 region has 15 residues. The CDR3: CASSSPGPGEETQYF. DNA for the CDR3: TGTGCCAGCAGTTCCCCGGGGCCTGGGGAAGAGACCCAGTACTTC. Looking up the rest from reference TRBV28 and TRBJ2-5 gives the full variable domain: DVKVTQSSRYLVKRTGEKVFLECVQDMDHENMFWYRQDPGLGLRLIYFSYDVKMKEKGDIPEGYSVSREKKERFSLILESASTNQTSMYLCASSSPGPGEETQYFGPGTRLLVL.

The genes are TRBV20-1 and TRBJ2-7; no reliable D call. Germline CDR1 and CDR2: DFQATT and SNEGSKA (reference sequence). With 1 base removed from V and 7 bases from J, the gap between germline ends came to 8 bases. There are 11 residues in the CDR3. The CDR3 DNA reads as TGCAGTGCTAGAGCATTCCGGGAGCAGTACTTC. Translating gives CSARAFREQYF.

The chain links TRBV3-1 to TRBJ1-6; no reliable D call. Trimming shortened V by 8 bases and J by 5 bases, and 16 bases separated the two germline ends. This CDR3 spans 15 amino acids. Germline CDR1 and CDR2: LGHDT and YNNKEL (reference sequence). CDR3 amino acids: CASGRTGVDNSPLHF. CDR3 nucleotide sequence: TGTGCCAGCGGCCGGACGGGAGTGGATAATTCACCCCTCCACTTT.

This clonotype was recorded at least ten times. The gene calls are TRBV11-2 and TRBJ2-7, with 9 bases matching TRBD2. CDR1 and CDR2 (germline): SGHAT, FQNNGV. The CDR3 length is 15 residues. With 1 base clipped from V and 5 bases from J, the junction kept 6 bases outside the gene matches. CDR3 loop: CASSLVVGLANEQYF. DNA of the CDR3: TGTGCCAGCAGCTTAGTAGTGGGACTAGCAAACGAGCAGTACTTC.

V usage is TRBV7-9 and J usage is TRBJ1-1; D is possibly TRBD1 (6 bases). The CDR3 contains 15 residues. V gave up 3 bases and J gave up 1 base, with 12 bases separating them. Looked up from germline, CDR1 is SEHNR and CDR2 is FQNEAQ (reference sequence). The CDR3 reads CASSFNRVTNTEAFF. The CDR3 nucleotides read TGTGCCAGCAGCTTCAACAGGGTGACGAACACTGAAGCTTTCTTT.

This clonotype was detected a few times. The chain couples TRBV7-3 to TRBJ2-1, with TRBD2 matching 12 bases. Germline-derived CDR1 and CDR2 are SGHTA and FQGTGA. The CDR3 is 15 amino acids. The junction had 6 bases not matched to a gene; V was cut back by 5 bases and J by 7 bases. CDR3 DNA: TGTGCCAGCAGCCCAGCGACTAGCGGGAGAAATGAGCAGTTCTTC. Residues: CASSPATSGRNEQFF.

This clonotype was seen at least ten times. J is TRBJ2-1 and V is TRBV7-3; no reliable D call. Germline lookup yields CDR1 SGHTA and CDR2 FQGTGA. The CDR3 extends over 13 amino acids. The V end was cut by 5 bases, the J end by 6 bases, with 11 bases between. The DNA of the CDR3 is TGTGCCAGCAGCCCTGGACCCCTCAATGAGCAGTTCTTC. Encoded protein: CASSPGPLNEQFF.

The chain links TRBV12-5 to TRBJ1-2; a possible D gene is TRBD1 (5 bases). Germline V CDR1 and CDR2: LGHNT, FRNRAP. V was shortened by 3 bases and J by 5 bases, with 10 bases between the two germline ends. This CDR3 has 13 amino acids. The CDR3 reads CASGLEGTYGYTF. CDR3 coding DNA: TGTGCTAGTGGTTTAGAGGGGACTTATGGCTACACCTTC.

The table lists this clonotype with a few counts. The chain recombines TRBV6-1 with TRBJ2-7; the D call may be TRBD1 or TRBD2 (5 bases each). Germline V gene lookup returns CDR1 MNHNS and CDR2 SASEGT. The CDR3 is made up of 13 amino acids. V dropped 8 bases and J dropped 6 bases, with 17 bases sitting between them. For the CDR3, the DNA is TGTGCCAGCTCTAGGGACGAGATTGGCGAGCAGTACTTC. Translation: CASSRDEIGEQYF.

This clonotype showed up many times. The CDR3 DNA reads TGTGCCAGTAACTGGGGCTGGACCCGGGACAGGGATGGCTACACCTTC. It is translated as CASNWGWTRDRDGYTF. V usage is TRBV19 and J usage is TRBJ1-2, with 9 bases matching TRBD1. Germline V gene sequence: CDR1 LNHDA, CDR2 SQIVND (reference sequence). The ends lost 7 bases at V and 6 bases at J; junction bases unmatched: 15. The CDR3 is made up of 16 amino acids.

In this sample, this clonotype turned up many times. The chain recombines TRBV11-2 with TRBJ2-7, with D maybe TRBD1 (6 bases). The length of the CDR3 is 14 residues. The germline CDR1 and CDR2 sequences are SGHAT and FQNNGV. The ends were cut back, 2 bases at V and 6 bases at J, with 14 bases in the middle. The CDR3 region is CASSLTGFRGEQYF. The CDR3 region has the DNA TGTGCCAGCAGCTTAACCGGTTTCAGGGGCGAGCAGTACTTC.

DNA for the CDR3: TGTGCCGGACGAAGTCATTGGGCAGGGAGGGAGTCACCCCTCCACTTT. Amino acid sequence: CAGRSHWAGRESPLHF. The chain has TRBV28 and TRBJ1-6, with D tentatively TRBD1 (5 bases). This CDR3 is 16 amino acids long. Germline V gene data show CDR1 as MDHEN and CDR2 as SYDVKM. V dropped 11 bases and J dropped 10 bases, with 27 bases sitting between them.

The sample holds many counts of this clonotype. V usage is TRBV7-2 and J usage is TRBJ1-1, with unresolved D. CDR3 length: 14 residues. V was trimmed by 3 bases and J by 1 base, leaving 9 bases between them. Germline assignment: CDR1 SGHTA and CDR2 FQGNSA. CDR3: CASSFFSSNTEAFF. DNA of the CDR3: TGTGCCAGCAGCTTTTTTTCATCGAACACTGAAGCTTTCTTT.

This clonotype was seen a handful of times. The V and J genes are TRBV12-3 or TRBV12-4 and TRBJ2-5; D gene ambiguous. V gave up 3 bases and J gave up 3 bases, with 11 bases separating them. This CDR3 comprises 14 residues. For the CDR3, the DNA is TGTGCCAGCAGTTTCAGCCTAGTAAAAGAGACCCAGTACTTC. As protein: CASSFSLVKETQYF.

This clonotype was seen just once. A junction end diverges from the germline sequence, so it may reflect a read error. The chain employs TRBV6-1 and TRBJ2-3, with D possibly TRBD2 on 7 matching bases. The CDR3 spans 15 residues. Germline assignment: CDR1 MNHNS and CDR2 SASEGT. CDR3 residues: CASTNGAGATGTQYF. The CDR3 DNA reads as TGTGCCAGCACTAACGGGGCGGGAGCGACAGGTACGCAGTATTTT.

This sequence joins TRBV9 and TRBJ1-4; 9 positions match TRBD1. The germline gives CDR1 SGDLS, CDR2 YYNGEE. The ends lost 7 bases at V and 6 bases at J; junction bases unmatched: 4. The CDR3 length is 13 residues. In DNA, the CDR3 is TGTGCCAGCGGCCGGGACAGGGATGAAAAACTGTTTTTT. Protein sequence: CASGRDRDEKLFF.

This chain connects TRBV6-2 or TRBV6-3 to TRBJ1-3; the D gene is possibly TRBD1 (6 bases). There are 13 residues in the CDR3. The germline V gene encodes CDR1 MNHEY and CDR2 SVGEGT. The V gene lost 6 bases and the J gene lost 2 bases, with 8 bases spanning the gap. As DNA, the CDR3 is TGTGCCAGCAGGAGGGGGACTGGAAACACCATATATTTT. This gives the protein CASRRGTGNTIYF.

This clonotype came up many times. J is TRBJ2-7 and V is TRBV12-3 or TRBV12-4, with D possibly matching TRBD1 (5 bases). This CDR3 comprises 14 residues. Trimming left V 5 bases short and J 0 bases short, with 11 bases between. CDR3 residues: CASSPRQNSYEQYF. The CDR3 DNA reads TGTGCCAGCAGTCCTCGACAGAACTCCTACGAGCAGTACTTC.